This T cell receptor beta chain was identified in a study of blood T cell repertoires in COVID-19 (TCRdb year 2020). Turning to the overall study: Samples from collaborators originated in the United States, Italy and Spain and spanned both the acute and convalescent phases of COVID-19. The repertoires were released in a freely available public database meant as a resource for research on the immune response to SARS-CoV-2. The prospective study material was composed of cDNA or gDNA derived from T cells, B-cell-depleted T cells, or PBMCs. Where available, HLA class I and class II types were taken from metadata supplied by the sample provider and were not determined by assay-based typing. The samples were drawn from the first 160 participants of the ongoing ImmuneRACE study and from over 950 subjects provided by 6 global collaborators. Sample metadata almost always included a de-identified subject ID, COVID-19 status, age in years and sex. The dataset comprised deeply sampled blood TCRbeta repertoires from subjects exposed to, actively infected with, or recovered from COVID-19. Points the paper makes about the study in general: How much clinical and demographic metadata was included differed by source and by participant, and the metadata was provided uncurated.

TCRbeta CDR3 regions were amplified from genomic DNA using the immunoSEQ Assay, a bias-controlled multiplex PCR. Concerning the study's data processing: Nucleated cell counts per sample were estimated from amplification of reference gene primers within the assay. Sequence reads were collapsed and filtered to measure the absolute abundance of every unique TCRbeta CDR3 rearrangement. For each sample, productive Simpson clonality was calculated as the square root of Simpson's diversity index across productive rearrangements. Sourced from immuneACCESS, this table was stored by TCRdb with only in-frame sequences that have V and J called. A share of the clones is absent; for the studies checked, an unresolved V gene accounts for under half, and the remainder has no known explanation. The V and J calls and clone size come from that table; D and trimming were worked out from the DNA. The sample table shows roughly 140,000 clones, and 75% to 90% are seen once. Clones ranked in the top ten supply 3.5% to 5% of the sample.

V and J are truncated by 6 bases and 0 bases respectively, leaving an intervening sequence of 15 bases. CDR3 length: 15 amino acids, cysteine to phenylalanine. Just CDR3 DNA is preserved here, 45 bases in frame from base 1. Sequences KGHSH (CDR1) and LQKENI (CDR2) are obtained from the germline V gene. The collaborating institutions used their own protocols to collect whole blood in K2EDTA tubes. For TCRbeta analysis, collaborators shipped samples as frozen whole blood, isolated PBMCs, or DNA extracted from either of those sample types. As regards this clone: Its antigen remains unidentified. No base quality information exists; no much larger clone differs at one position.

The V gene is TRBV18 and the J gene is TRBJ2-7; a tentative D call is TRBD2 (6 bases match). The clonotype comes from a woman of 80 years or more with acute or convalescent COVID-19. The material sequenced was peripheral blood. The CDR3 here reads CASSPAGSPSYEQYF. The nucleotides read TGTGCCAGCTCCCCCGCGGGGTCTCCCTCCTACGAGCAGTACTTC.